This paragraph reports one T cell receptor beta chain. Its antigen is still unknown. The data belong to a study of OX40 agonist ivuxolimab in advanced cancers. Study-wide results and limits: Expanded clones belonging to CD8+ T cells outnumbered, on average, those of CD4+.

CDR1 SGHRS and CDR2 YFSETQ come from the germline V gene. The CDR3 is 11 residues long. The V end was cut by 5 bases, the J end by 8 bases, with 11 bases between. Peripheral blood came from all dose cohorts at three timepoints. Clones were read by immunoSEQ multiplex PCR, and TCRdb kept only the in-frame ones, dropping some. The table shows 100,000 to 130,000 clones, with around 90% occurring only once. The source material was CD4+ or CD8+ T cells sorted from blood, sampled in a trial of the OX40 agonist ivuxolimab. The receptor was derived from an adult with an advanced solid tumor such as melanoma, head and neck, liver or kidney cancer. The chain carries TRBV5-1 and TRBJ2-7, with no clear D. The CDR3 reads CASRTDLKQYF. The CDR3 DNA sequence: TGCGCCAGCAGGACGGACCTAAAGCAGTACTTC.